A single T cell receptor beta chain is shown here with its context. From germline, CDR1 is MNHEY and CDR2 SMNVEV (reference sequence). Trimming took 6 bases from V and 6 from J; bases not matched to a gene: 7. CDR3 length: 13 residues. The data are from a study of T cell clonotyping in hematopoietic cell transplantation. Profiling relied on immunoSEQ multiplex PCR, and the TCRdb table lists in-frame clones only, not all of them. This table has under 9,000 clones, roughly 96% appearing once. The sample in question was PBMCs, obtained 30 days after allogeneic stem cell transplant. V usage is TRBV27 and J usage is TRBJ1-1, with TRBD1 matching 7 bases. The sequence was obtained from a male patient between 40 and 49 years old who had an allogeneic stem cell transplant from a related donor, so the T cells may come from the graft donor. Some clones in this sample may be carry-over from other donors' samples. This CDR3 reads CASSLGQGAEAFF. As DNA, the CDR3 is TGTGCCAGCAGCCTAGGGCAGGGGGCTGAAGCTTTCTTT.